One sample yielded the 7 T cell receptor beta chains listed below, sequenced in a study of tumor-infiltrating lymphocytes in primary liver carcinoma. Starting from roughly 540 ng of total RNA, TCR beta cDNA was produced with a primer in the constant region. Employing slightly modified ARM-PCR, three nested multiplex PCR rounds were run, and these gave rise to the TCR beta libraries. In the first two PCR rounds, TRBV1-TRBV30 forward primers were paired with a C-beta reverse primer, and each round lasted roughly 9 cycles. TCRdb independently ran MiXCR on the multiplex PCR reads; one entry per CDR3 protein. The sample shows 150,000 to 200,000 distinct CDR3 sequences, around four fifths of them seen only once. DNA and RNA were both co-extracted from 20-30 mg of bulk tissue that had not been sorted. The specimen was tumor tissue from primary liver carcinoma. These receptors were collected from a middle-aged man with primary liver carcinoma and hepatitis B virus infection.

This chain connects TRBV5-5 to TRBJ2-5; either TRBD1 or TRBD2 may supply D (5 bases each). V lost 3 bases to trimming and J lost 5 bases, with 14 bases between them. The CDR3 length is 14 residues. Per germline, CDR1 SGHKS and CDR2 YYEKEE (reference sequence). CDR3 sequence reads: CASSSKTNRETQYF. The CDR3 DNA reads TGTGCCAGCAGCTCGAAGACTAACAGGGAGACCCAGTACTTC.

The V call is TRBV11-1, the J call TRBJ2-3; tentatively, D is TRBD2 (5 bases). The length of the CDR3 is 19 residues. V lost 7 bases and J lost 1, with 27 bases in between. The V gene's germline CDR1 is SGHAT and CDR2 FQDESV (reference sequence). CDR3 bases: TGTGCCAGCACGTCTGGAGGAAGCTCTGTTGGAGCCCGCACAGATACGCAGTATTTT. Amino acids: CASTSGGSSVGARTDTQYF.

This clonotype was detected only once. The CDR3 loop is CANREKEILEKLFF. CDR3 bases: TGTGCCAACAGGGAAAAAGAAATTTTGGAGAAACTGTTTTTT. The genes are TRBV6-1 and TRBJ1-4; possible D gene TRBD1, 6 bases. CDR1 is MNHNS and CDR2 is SASEGT in the germline V gene. The CDR3 extends over 14 amino acids. Trimming took off 10 bases at V and 11 bases at J, with 23 bases between the two ends.

With respect to this clonotype: At one end, the junction sequence differs from germline, possibly due to a read error. This sequence joins TRBV14 and TRBJ2-1; D call uncertain. The CDR3 runs 16 residues. The germline V gene has CDR1 SGHDN and CDR2 FVKESK. CDR3 residues: CAGSAVAGWVINEQFF. Written as DNA, the CDR3 is TGTGCCGGCAGTGCCGTAGCCGGATGGGTAATCAATGAGCAGTTCTTC.

Concerning this clonotype: A read error is likely, as this CDR3 ends without the conserved phenylalanine or tryptophan. This chain uses TRBV5-1 with TRBJ2-2; TRBD1 matches at 7 bases. CDR1 and CDR2 from the germline V gene are SGHRS and YFSETQ. This CDR3 comprises 14 residues. V trimming: 4 bases; J trimming: 3 bases; junction bases outside the gene matches: 3. CDR3 sequence reads: CASSATGDTGELFS. Here the CDR3 DNA reads TGCGCCAGCAGCGCTACAGGGGACACCGGGGAGCTGTTTTCT.

A remark on this clonotype: A junction boundary mismatches the germline segment, possibly from a read error. This chain uses TRBV6-2 or TRBV6-3 with TRBJ2-1, with D hard to call. Germline V CDR1 and CDR2: MNHEY, SVGEGT. The CDR3 consists of 12 residues. Written as DNA, the CDR3 is TGTGCCACCAGTTACTCTCTACATGAGCAGTTCTTC. Its protein product is CATSYSLHEQFF.

Concerning this clonotype: Since no conserved phenylalanine or tryptophan closes the CDR3, a read error is the likely cause. The rearrangement links TRBV11-1 to TRBJ2-3; D is undetermined. Germline-derived CDR1 and CDR2 are SGHAT and FQDESV (reference sequence). The CDR3 extends over 14 amino acids. The chain's CDR3 is CASSFGASTDTQYY. The CDR3 DNA is TGTGCTAGCAGCTTTGGAGCTAGCACAGATACGCAGTATTAT.